This TCR beta chain was found in a study of PD-L1 blockade in urothelial cancer. This CDR3 is 15 amino acids long. The junction had 5 bases not matched to a gene; V was cut back by 1 base and J by 4 bases. Germline CDR1 and CDR2: SGHTA and FQGNSA. The repertoire was sequenced with immunoSEQ multiplex PCR; TCRdb's copy has only in-frame clones and lacks some. The sample comprises some 52,000 clones, about 72% of which are singletons, and 3% to 4% rests with the top ten. The rearrangement joins TRBV7-2 to TRBJ2-7; TRBD2 aligns across 9 bases. The receptor's source is a man in his sixties or seventies with urothelial cancer. Sequences were derived from PBMCs, sampled around atezolizumab (anti-PD-L1) treatment. For the CDR3, the DNA is TGTGCCAGCAGCTTAGAGGCTAGCGGGATTTACGAGCAGTACTTC. It yields the protein CASSLEASGIYEQYF.